This T cell receptor (beta chain) stems from a study of shared clonotypes between healthy human individuals. Study results and caveats: Relative to clonotypes present in all four donors, those not shared had lower generation probabilities. Even with large depth, rarefaction showed that sorted-subset sequencing was incomplete.

This clone has only a few counts. Its antigen is not known. Every donor was a Caucasian adult from Nashville, Tennessee. Data came from immunoSEQ multiplex PCR; TCRdb stores just in-frame clones and leaves some out. The data show about 680,000 clones, 73% seen once. The sequenced sample was memory CD4+ T cells sorted from blood. Subset indicated: CD45RA-negative fraction. This sequence originates from a woman in her thirties in good health.

CDR3 in DNA: TGTGCCAGTAGTAGAAGTACAGGGAGCAATCAGCCCCAGCATTTT. Encoded protein: CASSRSTGSNQPQHF. The chain carries TRBV19 and TRBJ1-5; tentative D call: TRBD1 (6 bases). Germline CDR1 reads LNHDA; CDR2 reads SQIVND (reference sequence). The CDR3 is made up of 15 amino acids. Trimming removed 4 bases at V and 1 base at J, with 11 bases between.